The entry that follows covers one TCR beta chain sequence. Its antigen is undetermined. TCRdb fed the reads into MiXCR, producing one record per CDR3 protein. The sample gives 250,000 to 300,000 distinct CDR3 sequences, roughly 13% of which show up once; around 9% is in the top ten. The length of the CDR3 is 13 residues. V was pared by 5 bases and J by 4 bases, with 9 bases between. Germline lookup yields CDR1 MNHEY and CDR2 SVGEGT. This sample was taken from a study of T cell repertoires in cytomegalovirus infection. For the study at large: Matching HLA type and CMV infection were both indicated by public TCR beta signatures.

General study results and limits: Ex vivo, HLA-C-restricted CMV-specific TCR beta clonotypes prevailed over the rest of the response.

This sequence was found in a human donor in good health (CMV status not recorded). Some clones in this sample may be carry-over from other donors' samples. Sequencing was done on a sample of PBMCs. The J gene is TRBJ2-1, the V gene TRBV6-2 or TRBV6-3; weak D call: TRBD1 (5 bases). For the CDR3, the DNA is TGTGCCAGCAGTCGACAGCTGTACAATGAGCAGTTCTTC. Residues: CASSRQLYNEQFF.